Sequencing of this T cell receptor beta chain was carried out in a study of T cells in Graves' hyperthyroidism and ophthalmopathy. Study-wide context: Upon initial diagnosis and before any treatment, peripheral blood was collected.

Amplified TCR beta CDR3 regions derived from RNA transcripts. An initial round of RT-PCR targeting the TCR CDR3 relied on the HTBI primer set. TCRdb reanalysed the multiplex PCR reads using MiXCR and keeps one entry per CDR3 protein. Of hundreds of thousands of distinct CDR3 sequences in the sample, about a sixth were seen once. V lost 0 bases to trimming and J lost 9 bases; unmatched junction nucleotides: 12. CDR1 and CDR2 (germline): DFQATT, SNEGSKA (reference sequence). This CDR3 spans 16 amino acids. Turning to this clonotype: The target antigen is unknown.

If no ophthalmopathy progression occurred within 18 months, Graves' hyperthyroidism was stable. From less than 13 ml of fresh peripheral blood, PBMCs were isolated. Study-level points and caveats: Most expanded thyroid clonotypes above 0.001 also appeared in blood.

Sequencing was done on a sample of blood. This clonotype was obtained from a woman aged 18-30 years with Graves' hyperthyroidism. This sequence joins TRBV20-1 and TRBJ1-5, with 9 nucleotides matching TRBD1. The DNA of the CDR3 is TGCAGTGCTAGAGATGAGACAGGGGGGAGTAGGGCGCCCCAGCATTTT. Amino acids: CSARDETGGSRAPQHF.